This passage covers 3 T cell receptor beta chains from one sample sequenced in a study of OX40 agonist ivuxolimab in advanced cancers. This table comes from immunoSEQ multiplex PCR, and its TCRdb copy is limited to in-frame clones, with some not included. The sample consists of about 48,000 clones, roughly nine tenths of them appearing once. This specimen consisted of CD4+ or CD8+ T cells sorted from blood, obtained in a trial of the OX40 agonist ivuxolimab. These receptors were collected from an adult with an advanced solid tumor such as melanoma, head and neck, liver or kidney cancer.

The chain combines TRBV7-9 with TRBJ2-1; 8 bases map to TRBD1. Germline V gives CDR1 SEHNR, CDR2 FQNEAQ (reference sequence). The CDR3 length is 13 residues. V shed 6 bases, J shed 9 bases, and the junction held 7 bases outside the gene matches. CDR3: CASSPTGGTEQFF. The CDR3 nucleotides are TGTGCCAGCAGTCCCACAGGGGGGACTGAGCAGTTCTTC.

The chain recombines TRBV5-4 with TRBJ2-1; possible D gene TRBD1, 6 bases. The V end lost 5 bases, the J end lost 5 bases, and 11 bases lay between the germline ends. Germline V gene lookup returns CDR1 SGHNT and CDR2 YYREEE (reference sequence). The CDR3 is 13 residues long. CDR3 nucleotides: TGTGCCAGCAGGGAGGACAGTCACAATGAGCAGTTCTTC. It encodes CASREDSHNEQFF.

To note about this clone: Compared with germline, one end of the junction differs, possibly owing to a read error. V usage is TRBV7-7 and J usage is TRBJ2-1, with no clear D. Germline V lookup: CDR1 SSHAT, CDR2 FNYEAQ (reference sequence). The length of the CDR3 is 14 residues. CDR3 in amino acids: CASSPWPSYNEQFF. CDR3 in DNA: TGTGCTAGCAGCCCCTGGCCCTCCTACAATGAGCAGTTCTTC.